The text below deals with one T cell receptor beta chain. Per the original methods: From reference gene primer amplification, estimates of nucleated cell counts were derived. Some clones are missing from TCRdb's copy, which holds only in-frame ones; the method was immunoSEQ multiplex PCR. Clonal size and the V and J genes are those of that table, whereas D and trimming came from the DNA. The sample has 250,000 to 350,000 clones, approximately 90% seen once. The data are from a study of blood T cell repertoires in COVID-19. Study-wide context: Donors in the United States, Italy and Spain gave samples during acute or convalescent COVID-19. T cells, B-cell-depleted T cells, or PBMCs supplied cDNA or gDNA.

CDR3 size: 13 residues. The V segment lost 3 bases and the J segment 4 bases; nucleotides outside the gene matches: 3. CDR1 and CDR2 from the germline V gene are SGHTA and FQGNSA. This receptor was identified in a woman between 45 and 65 years old with active or convalescent COVID-19. The sample consisted of peripheral blood. This rearrangement joins TRBV7-2 to TRBJ2-7; TRBD2 aligns across 7 bases. The CDR3 loop reads CASSLDGGYEQYF. The CDR3 DNA reads as TGTGCCAGCAGCTTGGACGGGGGGTACGAGCAGTACTTC.